One sample yielded the 5 T cell receptor beta chains listed below, sequenced in a study of metastatic and nonmetastatic thyroid tumors. Prior to thyroid surgery, none of the patients had received any treatment. MiXCR was used by TCRdb to re-call the PCR reads. This table holds 6,600 or so clones, 25% to 30% found once. Material: adjacent normal tissue. The receptors originated from a female donor with papillary thyroid cancer or a benign thyroid nodule (not recorded which). Some clones in this sample may be carry-over from other donors' samples.

The chain recombines TRBV7-9 with TRBJ2-7, with 7 bases that match TRBD2. This CDR3 contains 13 residues. Germline V lookup: CDR1 SEHNR, CDR2 FQNEAQ (reference sequence). V gave up 6 bases and J gave up 4 bases; unmatched junction bases: 6. CDR3 amino acids: CASRTGTIYEQYF. The CDR3 bases are TGTGCCAGCAGGACTGGGACTATATACGAGCAGTACTTC.

The chain recombines TRBV4-1 with TRBJ2-6; 10 positions match TRBD1. V shed 1 base and J 2 bases; nucleotides not matched to a gene: 5. The CDR3 totals 18 residues. Germline assignment: CDR1 MGHRA and CDR2 YSYEKL. The CDR3 here is CASSQAGTGAPGANVLTF. The CDR3 nucleotides read TGCGCCAGCAGCCAAGCCGGGACAGGGGCTCCTGGGGCCAACGTCCTGACTTTC.

A remark on this clone: Germline is not matched at one junction end, which may reflect a read error. V and J are TRBV5-6 and TRBJ1-6; D is undetermined. The CDR3 totals 15 residues. In germline, CDR1 is SGHDT, CDR2 YYEEEE. The CDR3 DNA follows: TGTGCCAGCAGCGGCAATCCCTCCCTTATTTCACCCCTCAACTTT. It encodes CASSGNPSLISPLNF.

This clone qualifies as large (0.1 to 1%). The chain employs TRBV11-2 and TRBJ1-1; no clear D. The V end was cut by 2 bases, the J end by 1 base, with 5 bases between. Per germline, CDR1 SGHAT and CDR2 FQNNGV. There are 13 residues in the CDR3. Here the CDR3 reads CASSLWGNTEAFF. The DNA of the CDR3 is TGTGCCAGCAGCTTATGGGGGAACACTGAAGCTTTCTTT.

There are a few counts of this clone. The chain combines TRBV28 with TRBJ1-5; 7 nucleotides line up with TRBD1. The CDR3 extends over 14 amino acids. Germline V gene lookup returns CDR1 MDHEN and CDR2 SYDVKM. The junction had 13 bases not matched to a gene; V was cut back by 7 bases and J by 10 bases. The CDR3 loop is CASTLARGPHPQHF. In DNA, the CDR3 is TGTGCCAGCACCTTAGCGAGGGGGCCTCATCCCCAGCATTTT.